This entry lists 17 T cell receptor beta chains sequenced from one sample in a study of T cells in women clearing cervical HPV infection. Assay: immunoSEQ multiplex PCR; the TCRdb copy retains only in-frame clones and omits some. The sample totals around 31,000 clones. What was sequenced was blood buffy coat. All receptors come from a woman between 18 and 70 years old with a cervical HPV16 infection that either progressed to CIN3+ or cleared (not recorded which).

On this clone itself: The read terminates 3 residues ahead of where the CDR3 ends, so the germline J gene completes it. V and J are TRBV6-2 or TRBV6-3 and TRBJ2-7; D possibly corresponds to TRBD2 (6 bases). Per the germline V gene, CDR1 is MNHEY and CDR2 is SVGEGT. The CDR3 runs to 14 residues. V lost 4 bases to trimming and J lost 6 bases, with 16 bases between them. CDR3 DNA, as far as it was read: TGTGCCAGCAGTTCTTCCCGGGACTGGGGCGAG. This codes for CASSSSRDWGE. The full CDR3 protein reads CASSSSRDWGEQYF.

As to this clone: From the germline J gene comes the end of the CDR3, since the read stops 3 residues before it. This rearrangement joins TRBV11-2 to TRBJ2-7, with D possibly being TRBD2 (6 bases). CDR1 is SGHAT, CDR2 FQNNGV, per germline. The CDR3 totals 14 residues. V dropped 0 bases and J dropped 2 bases, with 8 bases sitting between them. CDR3 bases read: TGTGCCAGCAGCTTAGATGGAGGGGCCTACGAG. Translation gives CASSLDGGAYE. The full-length CDR3 reads as CASSLDGGAYEQYF.

Note on this clone: The CDR3 is cut off 3 residues early in the read; its end comes from the germline J gene. This chain links TRBV6-1 with TRBJ2-2, with a weak D call TRBD2 (5 bases). This CDR3 comprises 14 residues. The V gene's germline CDR1 is MNHNS and CDR2 SASEGT. The germline V and J ends were trimmed by 2 bases and 7 bases, with 11 bases remaining between them. The CDR3 DNA, read in part, is TGTGCCAGCAGTGAAACGGCGGGTCTCGGGGAG. This gives the protein CASSETAGLGE. The full-length CDR3 reads as CASSETAGLGELFF.

As regards this clone: The sequenced fragment ends 3 residues before the CDR3 boundary, so the rest is inferred from the germline J gene. The chain is built from TRBV19 and TRBJ2-7; 8 bases match TRBD2. This CDR3 comprises 14 residues. J lost 0 bases, V lost 4 bases, and 2 bases had no gene match. Germline lookup yields CDR1 LNHDA and CDR2 SQIVND (reference sequence). The sequenced part of the CDR3 DNA is TGTGCCAGTAGTAATGCGGGGGGCTCCTACGAG. It translates to CASSNAGGSYE. In full, the CDR3 reads CASSNAGGSYEQYF.

Remarks on this clone: The CDR3 end is not reached by the read, which stops 3 residues before it; the germline J gene fills it in. V and J are TRBV10-3 and TRBJ1-5; the match to TRBD1 covers 7 bases. The V gene's germline CDR1 is ENHRY and CDR2 SYGVKD. This CDR3 region has 18 residues. The junction had 17 bases not matched to a gene; V was cut back by 4 bases and J by 5 bases. The DNA read from the CDR3 is TGTGCCATCAGTGCGATAGAGGGGGGCCAGGGGGGAGATCAGCCC. This sequence encodes CAISAIEGGQGGDQP. The entire CDR3 protein reads CAISAIEGGQGGDQPQHF.

In regard to this clone: The read ends 3 residues early relative to the CDR3; the germline J gene fills the gap. J is TRBJ1-3 and V is TRBV19; D call uncertain. The CDR3 runs 14 residues. The V and J ends lost 9 bases and 2 bases respectively, with 14 bases between them. Germline values: CDR1 LNHDA, CDR2 SQIVND (reference sequence). CDR3 loop: CASRPGATGNTIYF. Partial CDR3 DNA: TGTGCCAGCCGACCGGGTGCAACTGGAAACACC.

CDR3 DNA, as far as it was read: TGTGCCAGCAGCTTGCGTTCGGGTAGGTCCTACGAG. Protein product: CASSLRSGRSYE. The complete CDR3 reads CASSLRSGRSYEQYF. This sequence joins TRBV5-6 and TRBJ2-7; D gene unclear. Read coverage stops 3 residues before the CDR3 terminus; the germline J gene supplies the remainder. The V and J ends lost 1 base and 1 base respectively, with 12 bases between them. Germline CDR1 reads SGHDT; CDR2 reads YYEEEE. The CDR3 contains 15 residues.

A word on this clone: The CDR3 end is not reached by the read, which stops 3 residues before it; the germline J gene fills it in. The chain has TRBV19 and TRBJ2-3, with D possibly TRBD2 on 6 matching bases. CDR1 and CDR2 (germline): LNHDA, SQIVND (reference sequence). The CDR3 spans 19 residues. V was shortened by 2 bases and J by 5 bases, with 26 bases between the two germline ends. The part of the CDR3 DNA that was read is TGTGCCAGTAGTATACCCAACCCGCGGGGTAGGATTGCGAAAGATACG. It yields the protein CASSIPNPRGRIAKDT. The full-length CDR3 reads as CASSIPNPRGRIAKDTQYF.

To note about this clone: Read data end 3 residues before the CDR3 end; the end is taken from the germline J gene. The chain combines TRBV13 with TRBJ2-7; TRBD1 matches at 11 bases. V shed 5 bases, J shed 3 bases, and the junction held 6 bases outside the gene matches. The CDR3 loop spans 15 amino acids. The V gene's germline CDR1 is PRHDT and CDR2 FYEKMQ (reference sequence). This CDR3 is CASSTPGQGDYEQYF. The part of the CDR3 DNA that was read is TGTGCCAGCAGCACACCGGGACAGGGGGACTACGAG.

Judged by frequency, this clone is medium-sized. From the germline J gene comes the end of the CDR3, since the read stops 3 residues before it. The chain joins TRBV29-1 to TRBJ1-2, with a weak D call TRBD1 (6 bases). V lost 0 bases, J lost 4 bases, and 18 bases lay in between. Germline lookup yields CDR1 SQVTM and CDR2 ANQGSEA. The CDR3 has 16 amino acids. The CDR3 here is CSVEDPRGGGLYGYTF. CDR3 bases read: TGCAGCGTTGAAGATCCACGTGGGGGGGGGCTCTATGGC. Full variable domain (missing parts from reference TRBV29-1 and TRBJ1-2): SAVISQKPSRDICQRGTSLTIQCQVDSQVTMMFWYRQQPGQSLTLIATANQGSEATYESGFVIDKFPISRPNLTFSTLTVSNMSPEDSSIYLCSVEDPRGGGLYGYTFGSGTRLTVV.

Turning to this clone: The missing CDR3 end, 3 residues past where the read stops, is filled in from the germline J gene. The V call is TRBV30, the J call TRBJ1-5; no definite D call. The CDR3 is 14 amino acids. Trimming pared 1 base from V and 0 bases from J, leaving 7 bases between. Per the germline V gene, CDR1 is GTSNPN and CDR2 is SVGIG (reference sequence). Here the CDR3 reads CAWSAGFSNQPQHF. CDR3 DNA (partial): TGTGCCTGGAGTGCGGGGTTTAGCAATCAGCCC. Full variable domain (remainder filled in from reference TRBV30 and TRBJ1-5): SQTIHQWPATLVQPVGSPLSLECTVEGTSNPNLYWYRQAAGRGLQLLFYSVGIGQISSEVPQNLSASRPQDRQFILSSKKLLLSDSGFYLCAWSAGFSNQPQHFGDGTRLSIL.

Of note for this clone: The read halts 3 residues ahead of the CDR3 end, with the missing end drawn from the germline J gene. The V call is TRBV20-1, the J call TRBJ2-3, with TRBD2 identical over 14 bases. The CDR3 has 17 amino acids. Germline V gives CDR1 DFQATT, CDR2 SNEGSKA (reference sequence). The junction had 13 bases not matched to a gene; V was cut back by 5 bases and J by 6 bases. The CDR3 bases that were read are TGCAGTGCTTCCGACCCGGGACTAGCGGGGGTCTGGGATACG. This translates into CSASDPGLAGVWDT. The whole CDR3 sequence reads CSASDPGLAGVWDTQYF.

This clone is labeled medium-sized based on frequency. The sequence runs out 3 residues before the end of the CDR3; the remainder is reconstructed from the germline J gene. The chain joins TRBV29-1 to TRBJ2-4; no reliable D call. Between the trimmed V and J ends, which lost 7 bases and 6 bases, there was a span of 13 bases. The CDR3 spans 12 residues. From germline, CDR1 is SQVTM and CDR2 ANQGSEA. CDR3 DNA (partial): TGCAGCGCCGAATCCCGAGGAAACATT. It yields the protein CSAESRGNI. The whole CDR3 protein reads CSAESRGNIQYF.

On this clone: The read is 3 residues too short to cover the CDR3 end, so that end is filled in from the germline J gene. The chain carries TRBV5-1 and TRBJ2-1, with 7 bases identical to TRBD2. The germline CDR1 and CDR2 sequences are SGHRS and YFSETQ. V shed 9 bases and J 4 bases; nucleotides not matched to a gene: 13. The CDR3 length is 15 residues. CDR3 loop: CANIPIDGGYNEQFF. The part of the CDR3 DNA that was read is TGCGCCAACATTCCTATTGACGGGGGGTACAATGAG.

On this clone: The sequence runs out 3 residues before the end of the CDR3; the remainder is reconstructed from the germline J gene. This chain links TRBV12-3 or TRBV12-4 with TRBJ2-3; the D is unclear. The length of the CDR3 is 16 residues. CDR3 protein: CASSLFFDVSNQPQYF. The sequenced part of the CDR3 DNA is TGTGCCAGCAGTTTGTTCTTTGACGTTAGCAATCAGCCG.

In the case of this clone: The sequence runs out 3 residues before the end of the CDR3; the remainder is reconstructed from the germline J gene. The chain is built from TRBV29-1 and TRBJ2-3; 8 positions agree with TRBD2. The J segment lost 0 bases and the V segment lost 7 bases, leaving 6 bases of the junction unmatched. Germline assignment: CDR1 SQVTM and CDR2 ANQGSEA. The CDR3 covers 14 residues. The DNA read from the CDR3 is TGCAGCGCGCCACTAGCGGATAGCACAGATACG. Translation: CSAPLADSTDT. The whole CDR3 protein is CSAPLADSTDTQYF.

With regard to this clone: The read ends 3 residues shy of where the CDR3 ends; the end is completed using the germline J gene. The genes are TRBV5-8 and TRBJ2-1; 8 positions match TRBD1. The CDR3 sequence is 14 residues long. CDR1 is SGHTS, CDR2 YDEGEE, per germline. V dropped 4 bases and J dropped 7; count of bases not matched to a gene: 7. CDR3 loop: CASSKRTGLNEQFF. The CDR3 DNA, read in part, is TGTGCCAGCAGCAAACGGACAGGGTTGAATGAG.